This TCR beta chain was obtained from a study of CXCR3-negative and CXCR3-positive naive CD8 T cells. Findings and limits, study-wide: A higher hydrophobicity marked the TRB CDR3s of CXCR3-positive naive cells versus CXCR3-negative naive cells. Partly lower CXCR3 expression followed cryopreservation, and most assays relied on fresh PBMCs. Memory CD8+ cells showed much lower diversity, while both naive subsets were comparably high.

The naive CD8+ gate required CD45RO-CCR7+CD27+CD95- phenotype. As for this clonotype: Its target is not known.

Preparation of TRB cDNA libraries relied on 5' RACE carrying UMI labels. TCRdb derives one entry per CDR3 protein from the 5' RACE reads, leaving out DNA. Its clone listing holds tens of thousands of distinct CDR3 sequences. CDR1 is MNHEY, CDR2 SVGEGT, per germline. The CDR3 contains 14 residues. The chain uses TRBV6-2 or TRBV6-3 and TRBJ1-3. The receptor comes from a human donor in good health. Some clones in this sample may be carry-over from other donors' samples. The material sequenced was naive CXCR3+ CD8+ T cells from blood. As to subset: CD45RO-CCR7+CD27+CD95- naive CD8+ T cells expressing CXCR3 (TNR3+). CDR3 protein: CASGLDSSGNTIYF.